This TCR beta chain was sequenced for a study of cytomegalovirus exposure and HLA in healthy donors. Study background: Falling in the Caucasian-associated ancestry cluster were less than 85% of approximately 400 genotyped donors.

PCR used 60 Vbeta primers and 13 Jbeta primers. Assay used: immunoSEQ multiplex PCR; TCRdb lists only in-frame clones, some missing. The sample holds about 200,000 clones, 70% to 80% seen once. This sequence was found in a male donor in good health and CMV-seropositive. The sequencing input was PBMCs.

The CDR3: CAWAGQAEKLFF. The CDR3 region has the DNA TGTGCCTGGGCCGGACAGGCTGAAAAACTGTTTTTT. J is TRBJ1-4 and V is TRBV30; 7 bases are a match to TRBD1. V shed 5 bases and J 7 bases; nucleotides not matched to a gene: 4. The germline gives CDR1 GTSNPN, CDR2 SVGIG (reference sequence). The CDR3 extends over 12 amino acids. The entire variable domain, with the rest obtained from reference TRBV30 and TRBJ1-4, is as follows: SQTIHQWPATLVQPVGSPLSLECTVEGTSNPNLYWYRQAAGRGLQLLFYSVGIGQISSEVPQNLSASRPQDRQFILSSKKLLLSDSGFYLCAWAGQAEKLFFGSGTQLSVL.